Below, 32 T cell receptor beta chains from the same sample are listed, as sequenced in a study of human T cells and chemical hapten exposure. Documented time point: pre-sensitization, week 0. Treatment denoted: therapeutic diphenylcyclopropenone sensitization with weekly scalp DPC. TCRdb passed the RACE reads through MiXCR, listing each CDR3 protein once. The data contain about 92,000 distinct CDR3 sequences, roughly a tenth of them singletons. This specimen consisted of whole blood, obtained in connection with sensitization to the hapten diphenylcyclopropenone (DPC). Source of these receptors: a woman in her thirties or forties with alopecia areata. Some clones in this sample may be carry-over from other donors' samples.

This clonotype was detected a few times. The CDR3 DNA is TGCAGTGCTAGGGGGACAGGTCACCTTCAACTAAATCAGCCCCAGCATTTT. It codes for CSARGTGHLQLNQPQHF. The chain links TRBV20-1 to TRBJ1-5, with 8 bases matching TRBD1. V lost 3 bases and J lost 4; bases outside the gene matches: 14. The CDR3 contains 17 residues. Germline V gene data show CDR1 as DFQATT and CDR2 as SNEGSKA (reference sequence).

This clonotype has a handful of counts. The gene calls are TRBV9 and TRBJ1-3; D is unresolved. The CDR3 loop spans 17 amino acids. CDR1 and CDR2 (germline): SGDLS, YYNGEE. Deletions cut 1 base from V and 1 base from J, with 15 bases between. The CDR3 protein is CASSVNHHGGSGNTIYF. The CDR3 nucleotides read TGTGCCAGCAGCGTAAATCATCATGGAGGGTCTGGAAACACCATATATTTT.

There are many counts of this clonotype. This chain connects TRBV29-1 to TRBJ1-2, with a possible D match to TRBD1 (6 bases). The germline CDR1 and CDR2 sequences are SQVTM and ANQGSEA. This CDR3 has 12 amino acids. The ends were cut back, 7 bases at V and 5 bases at J, with 14 bases in the middle. CDR3 sequence: CSAWKGGYGYTF. The CDR3 DNA reads TGCAGCGCGTGGAAGGGGGGGTATGGCTACACCTTC. The whole variable domain, filled in from reference TRBV29-1 and TRBJ1-2, reads SAVISQKPSRDICQRGTSLTIQCQVDSQVTMMFWYRQQPGQSLTLIATANQGSEATYESGFVIDKFPISRPNLTFSTLTVSNMSPEDSSIYLCSAWKGGYGYTFGSGTRLTVV.

Ten or more counts support this clonotype. The chain carries TRBV7-6 and TRBJ2-3; 10 bases agree with TRBD2. The J segment lost 2 bases and the V segment lost 1 base, leaving 18 bases of the junction unmatched. The CDR3 covers 21 residues. The germline CDR1 and CDR2 sequences are SGHVS and FNYEAQ. The chain's CDR3 is CASSLDGRVSGGTKLTDTQYF. The CDR3 DNA sequence: TGTGCCAGCAGCTTAGATGGTCGTGTTAGCGGGGGGACTAAACTCACAGATACGCAGTATTTT.

This clonotype was recorded a few times. This chain connects TRBV5-1 to TRBJ2-1; D uncertain. V shed 2 bases and J shed 0 bases, with 18 bases lying between them. The CDR3 is 18 residues long. Germline V CDR1 and CDR2: SGHRS, YFSETQ. CDR3 bases: TGCGCCAGCAGCTTATTCCCCGCGAGACCAAGCTCCTACAATGAGCAGTTCTTC. Amino acids: CASSLFPARPSSYNEQFF.

This clonotype was seen ten or more times. The genes are TRBV2 and TRBJ1-2, with D unresolved. V lost 0 bases, J lost 7 bases, and 9 bases lay in between. This CDR3 is built from 13 residues. CDR1 is SNHLY and CDR2 is FYNNEI in the germline V gene. The CDR3 region is CASSEALWGGYTF. DNA for the CDR3: TGTGCCAGCAGTGAAGCGCTGTGGGGTGGCTACACCTTC.

This clonotype has a count of ten or more. V gene TRBV6-1 combines with J gene TRBJ1-4, with D uncertain. V gave up 11 bases and J gave up 3 bases, with 16 bases separating them. The length of the CDR3 is 14 residues. The V gene's germline CDR1 is MNHNS and CDR2 SASEGT. The CDR3 sequence is CAGGSGTSNEKLFF. CDR3 sequence (DNA): TGTGCCGGAGGGTCCGGAACTTCTAATGAAAAACTGTTTTTT.

This clonotype was detected ten times or more. V and J are TRBV11-2 and TRBJ1-3; tentative D call: TRBD1 (5 bases). The germline gives CDR1 SGHAT, CDR2 FQNNGV. This CDR3 region has 16 residues. V lost 2 bases and J 3 bases, leaving 14 bases between the germline ends. The CDR3 nucleotides read TGTGCCAGCAGCTTATGGGGCACGAAGGGTGGAAACACCATATATTTT. It translates to CASSLWGTKGGNTIYF. Full variable domain (missing parts from reference TRBV11-2 and TRBJ1-3): EAGVAQSPRYKIIEKRQSVAFWCNPISGHATLYWYQQILGQGPKLLIQFQNNGVVDDSQLPKDRFSAERLKGVDSTLKIQPAKLEDSAVYLCASSLWGTKGGNTIYFGEGSWLTVV.

As to this clonotype: This may arise from a read error, as a much more abundant clone is one base away. The V call is TRBV7-9, the J call TRBJ2-3; 7 nucleotides line up with TRBD2. The CDR3 is made up of 16 amino acids. Germline V gene data show CDR1 as SEHNR and CDR2 as FQNEAQ (reference sequence). CDR3 DNA sequence: TGTGCCAACAGCACCGTGCTAGCGGTACGCACAGATACGCAGTATTTT. Amino acids: CANSTVLAVRTDTQYF.

This clonotype was seen a few times. V usage is TRBV6-6 and J usage is TRBJ2-7; 7 nucleotides agree with TRBD1. J gave up 3 bases and V 2 bases, and 10 bases lay outside the gene matches. This CDR3 is 16 amino acids long. Looked up from germline, CDR1 is MNHNY and CDR2 is SVGAGI (reference sequence). The CDR3 DNA is TGTGCCAGCAGTTACGCAATACAGGGGAATCTCTACGAGCAGTACTTC. Translating it yields CASSYAIQGNLYEQYF.

There are many counts of this clonotype. The gene calls are TRBV29-1 and TRBJ2-6, with D possibly being TRBD1 (6 bases). V was clipped by 1 base and J by 0 bases, with 13 bases between them. CDR1 and CDR2 from the germline V gene are SQVTM and ANQGSEA. This CDR3 contains 17 residues. CDR3 sequence: CSVEVTGLLSGANVLTF. CDR3 bases: TGCAGCGTTGAAGTTACAGGGTTACTCTCTGGGGCCAACGTCCTGACTTTC.

This clonotype has ten or more counts. The CDR3 DNA reads as TGTGCCAGCTCACCCCCCGGGCAGCCCCAGCATTTT. Translation gives CASSPPGQPQHF. The chain carries TRBV18 and TRBJ1-5; D gene unclear. The V gene's germline CDR1 is KGHSH and CDR2 LQKENI. Trimming left V 3 bases short and J 7 bases short, with 7 bases between. The CDR3 runs to 12 residues.

This clonotype was detected only a few times. The chain has TRBV28 and TRBJ2-3, with a weak D call TRBD1 (5 bases). CDR1 MDHEN and CDR2 SYDVKM come from the germline V gene. This CDR3 comprises 11 residues. V shed 6 bases and J shed 15 bases, with 16 bases lying between them. CDR3 in amino acids: CASRTGLRVYF. DNA for the CDR3: TGTGCCAGCAGAACAGGTCTTAGGGTTTATTTT.

The V and J genes are TRBV4-1 and TRBJ1-6, with 9 bases aligning to TRBD1. J gave up 6 bases and V 4 bases, and 7 bases lay outside the gene matches. This CDR3 has 16 residues. Per germline, CDR1 MGHRA and CDR2 YSYEKL. CDR3 in amino acids: CASSRTQGASNSPLHF. In DNA form, the CDR3 reads TGCGCCAGCAGCCGAACACAGGGGGCGTCTAATTCACCCCTCCACTTT.

This clonotype came up many times. This chain's CDR3 is CASTKPGTEAQHF. The DNA for the CDR3 is TGTGCCAGCACCAAACCCGGGACAGAGGCCCAGCATTTT. V gene TRBV28 combines with J gene TRBJ1-5, with 7 bases aligning to TRBD1. CDR1 and CDR2 from the germline V gene are MDHEN and SYDVKM. The CDR3 is 13 residues long. With 7 bases clipped from V and 11 bases from J, the junction kept 11 bases outside the gene matches.

A few counts support this clonotype. J is TRBJ2-7 and V is TRBV28, with TRBD1 matching 8 bases. The CDR3 is 15 amino acids. The V gene's germline CDR1 is MDHEN and CDR2 SYDVKM. Trimming removed 6 bases from V and 6 bases from J; junction bases left unmatched: 13. The CDR3 DNA reads as TGTGCCAGCAGCACCTCCGGGACAGGAGGCGGCGAGCAGTACTTC. It encodes CASSTSGTGGGEQYF.

The chain uses TRBV7-2 and TRBJ2-7, with D perhaps being TRBD1 or TRBD2 (5 bases each). V dropped 2 bases and J dropped 2 bases, with 19 bases sitting between them. The CDR3 covers 17 residues. Germline V gene sequence: CDR1 SGHTA, CDR2 FQGNSA. The CDR3 DNA reads TGTGCCAGCAGCTTAACTACTACCGGGACGTATGCCTACGAGCAGTACTTC. Protein sequence: CASSLTTTGTYAYEQYF.

A few counts support this clonotype. This chain links TRBV29-1 with TRBJ2-7, with 8 bases fitting TRBD1. The CDR3 length is 11 residues. CDR1 SQVTM and CDR2 ANQGSEA come from the germline V gene. With 6 bases clipped from V and 10 bases from J, the junction kept 8 bases outside the gene matches. This CDR3 reads CSVVQGEKQYF. DNA of the CDR3: TGCAGCGTCGTACAGGGGGAGAAACAGTACTTC.

This clonotype was seen at least ten times. The V gene is TRBV9, the J gene TRBJ2-3; 11 positions match TRBD2. The length of the CDR3 is 16 residues. The junction had 3 bases not matched to a gene; V was cut back by 2 bases and J by 1 base. CDR1 and CDR2 from the germline V gene are SGDLS and YYNGEE. CDR3: CASSVGTSGGTDTQYF. The CDR3 region has the DNA TGTGCCAGCAGCGTTGGGACTAGCGGTGGCACAGATACGCAGTATTTT.

This clonotype was picked up many times. The chain uses TRBV5-5 and TRBJ1-2, with D maybe TRBD1 (6 bases). In germline, CDR1 is SGHKS, CDR2 YYEKEE (reference sequence). Trimming pared 4 bases from V and 6 bases from J, leaving 16 bases between. The CDR3 contains 14 residues. CDR3 coding DNA: TGTGCCAGCAGCCAGGGGTGGGGGCAAGATGGCTACACCTTC. This sequence encodes CASSQGWGQDGYTF.

This clonotype has a count of ten or more. The J gene is TRBJ1-2, the V gene TRBV7-2; possibly TRBD1 for D (6 bases). There are 16 residues in the CDR3. The V and J ends lost 2 bases and 6 bases respectively, with 19 bases between them. Germline V gene sequence: CDR1 SGHTA, CDR2 FQGNSA. Here the CDR3 DNA reads TGTGCCAGCAGCTTATACGGGGGGCTATCGCCGGATGGCTACACCTTC. It yields the protein CASSLYGGLSPDGYTF.

The chain employs TRBV7-2 and TRBJ1-5, with a tentative D call TRBD1 (5 bases). Germline loops: CDR1 SGHTA, CDR2 FQGNSA. V was trimmed by 2 bases and J by 10 bases, leaving 9 bases between them. This CDR3 region has 12 residues. CDR3 nucleotide sequence: TGTGCCAGCAGCTTACGGCAGGGACCCCAGCATTTT. Translated: CASSLRQGPQHF. The full variable domain, completed using reference TRBV7-2 and TRBJ1-5, is GAGVSQSPSNKVTEKGKDVELRCDPISGHTALYWYRQSLGQGLEFLIYFQGNSAPDKSGLPSDRFSAERTGGSVSTLTIQRTQQEDSAVYLCASSLRQGPQHFGDGTRLSIL.

The chain couples TRBV12-3 or TRBV12-4 to TRBJ1-4; D not certain. The CDR3 has 14 amino acids. Trimming took 4 bases from V and 7 from J, leaving 13 bases between them. CDR3 DNA sequence: TGTGCCAGCAGTTCGGCAGGCGGGGTTGAAAAACTGTTTTTT. It specifies CASSSAGGVEKLFF.

There are many counts of this clonotype. The V gene is TRBV6-5, the J gene TRBJ2-5, with 8 bases identical to TRBD2. The junction had 16 bases not matched to a gene; V was cut back by 0 bases and J by 7 bases. The V gene's germline CDR1 is MNHEY and CDR2 SVGAGI. This CDR3 region has 18 residues. CDR3 protein: CASSYSSTQRGLIGTQYF. CDR3 DNA sequence: TGTGCCAGCAGTTACTCGAGTACCCAGCGGGGGCTCATAGGGACCCAGTACTTC.

This clonotype was picked up many times. The chain employs TRBV11-2 and TRBJ1-5; 11 positions agree with TRBD1. Germline CDR1 and CDR2: SGHAT and FQNNGV. After removal of 3 bases from V and 2 bases from J, the junction contained 0 bases not matched to a gene. The CDR3 loop spans 15 amino acids. In DNA form, the CDR3 reads TGTGCCAGCAGCTTGGGACAGGGGGGCAATCAGCCCCAGCATTTT. The encoded protein is CASSLGQGGNQPQHF. Variable domain in full (rest from reference TRBV11-2 and TRBJ1-5): EAGVAQSPRYKIIEKRQSVAFWCNPISGHATLYWYQQILGQGPKLLIQFQNNGVVDDSQLPKDRFSAERLKGVDSTLKIQPAKLEDSAVYLCASSLGQGGNQPQHFGDGTRLSIL.

This clonotype was seen a handful of times. The CDR3 sequence is CASSSWASGGARYEQFF. The CDR3 DNA is TGTGCCAGCAGCTCCTGGGCTAGCGGGGGGGCTCGCTATGAGCAGTTCTTC. The chain has TRBV7-2 and TRBJ2-1; 12 nucleotides align to TRBD2. Germline lookup yields CDR1 SGHTA and CDR2 FQGNSA. This CDR3 has 17 residues. V was pared by 4 bases and J by 8 bases, with 12 bases of the junction left unmatched.

This clonotype was seen at least ten times. V is TRBV20-1 and J is TRBJ2-1; possibly TRBD2 for D (5 bases). Trimming took 4 bases from V and 0 from J, leaving 13 bases between them. The germline V gene has CDR1 DFQATT and CDR2 SNEGSKA (reference sequence). This CDR3 spans 15 amino acids. The CDR3 sequence is CSATTERSSYNEQFF. DNA of the CDR3: TGCAGTGCTACCACTGAGCGGAGCTCCTACAATGAGCAGTTCTTC.

The chain uses TRBV3-1 and TRBJ2-3, with 7 bases fitting TRBD1. The CDR3 is 15 amino acids. Germline V CDR1 and CDR2: LGHDT, YNNKEL (reference sequence). Losses at the gene ends were 5 bases for V and 2 bases for J; bases not matched to a gene: 7. The CDR3 protein is CASSLPGQITDTQYF. CDR3 coding DNA: TGTGCCAGCAGCTTACCGGGACAGATCACAGATACGCAGTATTTT.

This clonotype was detected ten times or more. This chain connects TRBV5-1 to TRBJ2-5; 8 nucleotides align to TRBD2. Germline V gives CDR1 SGHRS, CDR2 YFSETQ. This CDR3 region has 15 residues. The V gene end was trimmed by 4 bases and the J gene end by 5 bases; junction bases not matched to a gene: 10. The CDR3 bases are TGCGCCAGCAGCGTCGCGGGGGGTGCCTTGGAGACCCAGTACTTC. Translation: CASSVAGGALETQYF.

This clonotype was seen repeatedly, ten times or more. This rearrangement joins TRBV6-5 to TRBJ2-7; tentatively, D is TRBD1 (6 bases). The germline V gene encodes CDR1 MNHEY and CDR2 SVGAGI. The CDR3 covers 14 residues. V lost 0 bases to trimming and J lost 6 bases, with 12 bases between them. This CDR3 is CASSYSTWGLEQYF. The CDR3 DNA follows: TGTGCCAGCAGTTACTCGACATGGGGGCTCGAGCAGTACTTC.

This clonotype appeared many times. V is TRBV11-3 and J is TRBJ2-7; D is unclear. Germline CDR1 and CDR2: SGHNT and YENEEA. V was cut by 8 bases and J by 2 bases, with 10 bases left in between. The length of the CDR3 is 12 residues. The CDR3: CASGSNAYEQYF. Here the CDR3 DNA reads TGTGCCAGCGGATCGAATGCCTACGAGCAGTACTTC.

This clonotype was counted at least ten times. The V and J genes are TRBV29-1 and TRBJ1-5; D call uncertain. Germline assignment: CDR1 SQVTM and CDR2 ANQGSEA. The CDR3 contains 12 residues. Trimming left V 7 bases short and J 0 bases short, with 7 bases between. For the CDR3, the DNA is TGCAGCGCCGGAGATAGCAATCAGCCCCAGCATTTT. The encoded protein is CSAGDSNQPQHF.